The clone carrying this T cell receptor beta chain was picked up a small number of times. Its antigen remains unidentified. Libraries for TCRalpha and TCRbeta carried sample barcodes and unique molecular identifiers via 5'RACE. MiXCR, run by TCRdb on the 5' RACE reads, gives a single entry per CDR3 protein. Altogether under 250,000 distinct CDR3 sequences are present, 8% to 11% being singletons, with the ten largest covering approximately 2.8%. This entry comes from a study of T-cell memory formation after mild COVID-19. About the study: Among the donors, TCR clusters were largely specific to each donor.

V lost 5 bases and J lost 3, with 14 bases in between. This CDR3 spans 14 amino acids. Germline V lookup: CDR1 SGHTA, CDR2 FQGNSA. Regarding the study as a whole: For second-wave clones that peaked at day 37, SARS-CoV-2 specificity went unverified.

The chain is built from TRBV7-2 and TRBJ2-7; D could derive from TRBD1 or TRBD2 (5 bases each). Sequences were obtained from PBMCs or a T cell subset sorted from them (not recorded which). The receptor was derived from a man aged 18-30 years who had mild COVID-19 (a few samples of this study predate the infection). Cell type and time point are not known. The CDR3 region is CASSHQGVGYEQYF. CDR3 in DNA: TGTGCCAGCAGCCACCAGGGAGTCGGCTACGAGCAGTACTTC.